This TCR beta chain stems from a study of long-term antiretroviral therapy in people with HIV (dated 2022 in TCRdb). Context from the whole study: The earliest samples were collected about a decade before the 2015 WHO recommendation for immediate ART, when ART was typically delayed until CD4 counts fell. A retrospective serial study tested whether changes in peripheral blood TRB repertoire composition and diversity were associated with ART initiation and durable HIV suppression. A total of fewer than 200 cryopreserved PBMC samples were contributed to the cohort by 30 adults with confirmed HIV infection, with samples collected serially over a mean of roughly six years (range 1-12). Of the approximately 32 participants with HIV, ten to eleven were female. No cross-contamination during QIAcube processing turned up in test extractions that ran a monoclonal T-cell line alongside 30 to 40 polyclonal samples.

On the study overall, not on this receptor specifically: Unsorted PBMC were profiled instead of sorted CD4+ and CD8+ T cells because pre-ART samples had limited cell numbers. Starting ART was linked to a significant rise in TRB diversity, yet even after long-term ART the diversity remained significantly lower than in transplant donor controls. Owing to limited PBMC availability, only the TCR beta chain was sequenced, without alpha chain pairing. No data were available on ART adherence, viral resistance or therapy changes, limiting inferences about post-ART repertoire changes. The samples were dated from about 2004 to 2018, and the ART regimens that were used may be less effective than current ART regimens. Expanded TRB clones identified before ART initiation dominated the repertoire at all time points, although this dominance fluctuated and declined in many PLHIV after ART. HIV repertoires had narrower CDR3 length ranges than controls, and the network structure suggested an antigen-experienced repertoire that shifted only slightly toward naive after ART.

Participants were included only if at least one PBMC sample before ART initiation and at least two post-ART samples were available. All participants with HIV were treated in the United States of America. Before DNA extraction, cryopreserved samples containing about 1-11 million PBMC were thawed and washed. At the time of the earliest PBMC sample, participants with HIV were aged between roughly 23 and 60 years. PBMC samples were contributed by each participant from 1-4 timepoints before ART initiation and 2-8 timepoints after ART initiation, with a median of 7 samples. For every participant, serial HIV viral load, CD4+ T-cell count, ART history and demographic data were obtained. Genomic DNA was extracted from unsorted PBMC with a Qiagen kit on a QIAcube, with processing performed in batches of 12 samples. The immunoSEQ hsTCRB v3.0 assay was used at survey level resolution for TRB variable region sequencing. A depth of roughly 40,000-50,000 T-cell genomes per sample was targeted for TRB sequencing. Pooled TRB libraries were sequenced on an Illumina MiSeq with a v3 150-cycle kit. In the paper's pipeline: Analysis of repertoires was carried out in R inside a reproducible Nextflow workflow spanning QC, data transformation and analysis. LymphoSeq2, an R package for AIRR-Seq data exploration, was used to implement custom analyses. A handful of samples that produced fewer than 5000 total TRB sequences were removed, so approximately 190 HIV repertoires were analyzed. Among the 170 to 200 retained HIV repertoires, 55 to 65 were collected before ART initiation and about 130 were collected after ART initiation. Each repertoire was downsampled to 5000 TRB nucleotide sequences, and summary statistics were averaged across 100 downsampling iterations. The analysis kept only TRB sequences whose CDR3 regions were at least seven amino acids long. Diversity was measured with a Shannon entropy-derived clonality score and the Gini coefficient. In the repertoire networks, any two of the top 5000 CDR3 amino acid sequences were linked whenever the two sequences differed by an edit distance of one. GLIPH2 predicted antigen specificity groups and MHC restriction for TRB CDR3 amino acid sequences. Known CMV, EBV, HIV or tissue antigen associations were flagged by matching CDR3 amino acid sequences against VDJdb and McPAS-TCR. Pre-ART, post-ART and control groups were compared with Wilcoxon signed-rank tests and Holm-Bonferroni correction. Imported from immuneACCESS, the table was reduced by TCRdb to in-frame sequences with V and J called. These copies leave out some clones; in studies compared against another copy, an unresolved V gene accounts for under half, and the cause of the remainder is not known. The V and J calls and clone size are taken from that table; D and trimming were inferred from the DNA. This sample lists around 28,000 clones; over 80% were detected once. The ten largest clones take up more than 7.5% of the sample.

Points on this clone: The antigen it binds to is not known. No qualities accompany the bases; no much larger clone lies one base away.

The source is a man aged 25-45 years with HIV. The specimen was unsorted PBMCs, collected 2.8 years after starting antiretroviral therapy.

The nucleotide sequence is given as TGTGCCAGCAGCCAAGATGTTTCGGGGGGTATCGGCAATGAGCAGTTCTTC. Protein translation: CASSQDVSGGIGNEQFF. The chain is assembled from TRBV4-2 and TRBJ2-1, and TRBD2 matches 7 of the central bases. V is trimmed back by 0 bases and J by 6 bases, and the junction contains 11 bases that no gene match accounts for. From its cysteine to its phenylalanine, the CDR3 spans 17 amino acids. The sequence is cut down to CDR3 DNA, 51 bases in frame from base 1. The germline V gene sets CDR1 to LGHNA and CDR2 to YNFKEQ.